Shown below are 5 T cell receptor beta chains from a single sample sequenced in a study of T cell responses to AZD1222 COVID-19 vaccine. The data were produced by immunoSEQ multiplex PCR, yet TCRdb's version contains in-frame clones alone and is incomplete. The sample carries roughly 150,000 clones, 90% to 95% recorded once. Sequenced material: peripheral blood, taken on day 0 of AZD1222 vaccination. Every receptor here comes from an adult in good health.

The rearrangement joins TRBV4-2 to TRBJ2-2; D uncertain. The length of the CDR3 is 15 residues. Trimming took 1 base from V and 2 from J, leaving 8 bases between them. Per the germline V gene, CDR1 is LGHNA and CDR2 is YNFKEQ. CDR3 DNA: TGTGCCAGCAGCCAAGGGGCAGACAACACCGGGGAGCTGTTTTTT. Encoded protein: CASSQGADNTGELFF.

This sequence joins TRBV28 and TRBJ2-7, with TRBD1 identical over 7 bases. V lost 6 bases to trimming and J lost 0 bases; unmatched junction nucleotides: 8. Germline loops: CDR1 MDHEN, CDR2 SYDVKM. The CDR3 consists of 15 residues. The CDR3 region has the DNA TGTGCCAGCAGGTTGAAGACAGGGAGCTCCTACGAGCAGTACTTC. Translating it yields CASRLKTGSSYEQYF.

The CDR3 spells CASSLRGVRNSPLHF. CDR3 nucleotide sequence: TGTGCCAGCAGCTTGCGGGGGGTTCGGAATTCACCCCTCCACTTT. The chain couples TRBV5-4 to TRBJ1-6, with TRBD1 as a possible D gene (5 bases). This CDR3 region has 15 residues. Germline V gene sequence: CDR1 SGHNT, CDR2 YYREEE (reference sequence). Trimming pared 1 base from V and 7 bases from J, leaving 12 bases between.

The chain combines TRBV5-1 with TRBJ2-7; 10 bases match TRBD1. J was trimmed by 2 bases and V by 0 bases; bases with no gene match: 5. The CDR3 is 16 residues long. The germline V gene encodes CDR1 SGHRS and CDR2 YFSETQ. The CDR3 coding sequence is TGCGCCAGCAGCTTGGGTGGAGGACAGGGGGCCTACGAGCAGTACTTC. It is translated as CASSLGGGQGAYEQYF.

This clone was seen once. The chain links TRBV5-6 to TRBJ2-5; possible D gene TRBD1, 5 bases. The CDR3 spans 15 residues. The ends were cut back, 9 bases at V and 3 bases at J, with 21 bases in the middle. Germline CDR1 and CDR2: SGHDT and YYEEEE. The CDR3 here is CATQRQFVSKETQYF. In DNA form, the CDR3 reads TGTGCCACCCAGAGACAGTTCGTTTCAAAAGAGACCCAGTACTTC.